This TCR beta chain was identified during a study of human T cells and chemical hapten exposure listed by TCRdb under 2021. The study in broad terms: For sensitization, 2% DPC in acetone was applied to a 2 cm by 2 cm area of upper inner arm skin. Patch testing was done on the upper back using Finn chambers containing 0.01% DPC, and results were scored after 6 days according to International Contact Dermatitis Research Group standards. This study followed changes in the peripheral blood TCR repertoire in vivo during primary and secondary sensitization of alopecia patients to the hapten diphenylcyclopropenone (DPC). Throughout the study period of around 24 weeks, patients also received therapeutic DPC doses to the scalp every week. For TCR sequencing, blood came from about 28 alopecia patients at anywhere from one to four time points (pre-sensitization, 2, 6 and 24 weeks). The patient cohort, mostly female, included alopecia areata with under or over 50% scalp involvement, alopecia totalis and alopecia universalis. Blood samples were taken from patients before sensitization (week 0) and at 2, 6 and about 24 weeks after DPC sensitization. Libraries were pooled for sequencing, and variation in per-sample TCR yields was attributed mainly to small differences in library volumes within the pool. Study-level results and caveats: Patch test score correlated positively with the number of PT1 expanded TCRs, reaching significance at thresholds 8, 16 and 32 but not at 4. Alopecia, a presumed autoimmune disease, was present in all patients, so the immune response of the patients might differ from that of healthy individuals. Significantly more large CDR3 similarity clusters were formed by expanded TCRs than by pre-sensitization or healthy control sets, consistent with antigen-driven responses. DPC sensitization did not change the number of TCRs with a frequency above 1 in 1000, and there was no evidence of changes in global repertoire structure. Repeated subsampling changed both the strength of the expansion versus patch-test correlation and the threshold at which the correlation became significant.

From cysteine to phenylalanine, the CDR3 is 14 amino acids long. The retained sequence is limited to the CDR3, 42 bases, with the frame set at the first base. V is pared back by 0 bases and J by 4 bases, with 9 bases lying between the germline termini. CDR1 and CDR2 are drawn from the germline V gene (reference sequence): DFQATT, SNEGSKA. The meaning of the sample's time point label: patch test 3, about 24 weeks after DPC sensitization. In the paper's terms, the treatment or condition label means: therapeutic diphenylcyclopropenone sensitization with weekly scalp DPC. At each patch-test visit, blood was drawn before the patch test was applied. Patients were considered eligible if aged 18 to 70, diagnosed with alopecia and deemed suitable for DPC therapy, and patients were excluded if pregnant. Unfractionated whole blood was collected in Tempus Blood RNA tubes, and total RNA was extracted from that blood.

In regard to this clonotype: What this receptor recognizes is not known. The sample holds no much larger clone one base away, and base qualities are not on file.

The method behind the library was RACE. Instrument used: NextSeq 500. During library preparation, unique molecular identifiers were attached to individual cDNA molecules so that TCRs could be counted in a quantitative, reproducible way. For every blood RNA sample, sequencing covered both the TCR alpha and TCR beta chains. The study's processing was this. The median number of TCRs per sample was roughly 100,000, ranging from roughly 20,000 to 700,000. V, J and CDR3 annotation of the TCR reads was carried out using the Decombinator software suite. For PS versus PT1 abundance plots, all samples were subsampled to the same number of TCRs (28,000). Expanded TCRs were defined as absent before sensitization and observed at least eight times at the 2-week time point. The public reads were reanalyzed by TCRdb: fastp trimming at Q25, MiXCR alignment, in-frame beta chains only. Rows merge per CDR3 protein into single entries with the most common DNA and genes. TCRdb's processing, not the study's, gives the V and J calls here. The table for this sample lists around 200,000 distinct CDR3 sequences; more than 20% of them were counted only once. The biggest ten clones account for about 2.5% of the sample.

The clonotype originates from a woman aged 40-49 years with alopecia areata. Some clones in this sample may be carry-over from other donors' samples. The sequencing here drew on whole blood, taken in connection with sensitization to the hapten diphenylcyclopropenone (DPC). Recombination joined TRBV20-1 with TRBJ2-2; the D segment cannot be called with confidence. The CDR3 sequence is CSARDGPRTGELFF. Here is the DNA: TGCAGTGCTAGAGACGGGCCTCGCACCGGGGAGCTGTTTTTT.